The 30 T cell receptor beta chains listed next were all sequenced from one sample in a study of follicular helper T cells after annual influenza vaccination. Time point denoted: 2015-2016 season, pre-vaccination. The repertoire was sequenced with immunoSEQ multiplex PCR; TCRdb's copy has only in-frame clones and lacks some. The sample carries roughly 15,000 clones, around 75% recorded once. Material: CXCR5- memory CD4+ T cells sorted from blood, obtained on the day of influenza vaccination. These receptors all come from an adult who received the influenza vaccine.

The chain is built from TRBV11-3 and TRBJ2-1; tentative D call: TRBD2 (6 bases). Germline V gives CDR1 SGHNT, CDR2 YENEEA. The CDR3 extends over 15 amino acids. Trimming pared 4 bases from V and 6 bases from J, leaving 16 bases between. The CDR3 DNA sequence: TGTGCCAGCAGCTACGGCGGGGCGAGAGCCAATGAGCAGTTCTTC. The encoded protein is CASSYGGARANEQFF.

CDR3 DNA: TGCGCCAGCAGCCTCGAGGGAAACACCATATATTTT. Translated: CASSLEGNTIYF. This chain links TRBV5-1 with TRBJ1-3; D is ambiguous. The CDR3 contains 12 residues. V shed 4 bases and J shed 4 bases, with 6 bases lying between them. Per germline, CDR1 SGHRS and CDR2 YFSETQ.

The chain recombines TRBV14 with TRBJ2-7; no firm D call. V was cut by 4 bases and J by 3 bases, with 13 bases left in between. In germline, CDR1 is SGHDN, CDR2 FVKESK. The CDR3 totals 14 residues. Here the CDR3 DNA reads TGTGCCAGCAGCCGCACAGTCTTCGGCTACGAGCAGTACTTC. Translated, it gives CASSRTVFGYEQYF. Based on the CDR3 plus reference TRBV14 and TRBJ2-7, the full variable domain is EAGVTQFPSHSVIEKGQTVTLRCDPISGHDNLYWYRRVMGKEIKFLLHFVKESKQDESGMPNNRFLAERTGGTYSTLKVQPAELEDSGVYFCASSRTVFGYEQYFGPGTRLTVT.

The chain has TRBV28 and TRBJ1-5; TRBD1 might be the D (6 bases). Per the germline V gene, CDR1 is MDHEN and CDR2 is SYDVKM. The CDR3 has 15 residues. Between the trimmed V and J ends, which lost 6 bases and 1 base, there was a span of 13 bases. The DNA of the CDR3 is TGTGCCAGCAGCCAACGCACAGGGAGCAATCAGCCCCAGCATTTT. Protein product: CASSQRTGSNQPQHF.

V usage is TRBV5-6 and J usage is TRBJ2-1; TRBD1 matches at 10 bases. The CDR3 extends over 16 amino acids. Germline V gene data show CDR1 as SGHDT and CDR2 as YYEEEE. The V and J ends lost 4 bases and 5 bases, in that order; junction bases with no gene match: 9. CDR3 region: CASSLLGTGVDNEQFF. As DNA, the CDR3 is TGTGCCAGCAGCCTTTTAGGGACAGGGGTCGACAATGAGCAGTTCTTC.

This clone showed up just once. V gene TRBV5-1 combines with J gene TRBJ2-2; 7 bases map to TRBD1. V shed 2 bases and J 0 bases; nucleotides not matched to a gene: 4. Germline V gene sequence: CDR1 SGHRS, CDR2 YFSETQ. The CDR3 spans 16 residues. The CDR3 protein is CASSFIQGANTGELFF. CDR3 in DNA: TGCGCCAGCAGCTTTATCCAGGGGGCGAACACCGGGGAGCTGTTTTTT.

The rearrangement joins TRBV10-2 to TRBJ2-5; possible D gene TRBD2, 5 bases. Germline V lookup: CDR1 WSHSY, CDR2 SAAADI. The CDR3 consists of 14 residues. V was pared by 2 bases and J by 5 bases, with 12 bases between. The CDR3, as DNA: TGCGCCAGCAGTGAGCGGGGTCGGTGGGAGACCCAGTACTTC. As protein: CASSERGRWETQYF.

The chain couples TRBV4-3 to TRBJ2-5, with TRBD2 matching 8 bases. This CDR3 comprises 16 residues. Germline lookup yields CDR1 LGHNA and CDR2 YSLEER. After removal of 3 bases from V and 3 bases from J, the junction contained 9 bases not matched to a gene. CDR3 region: CASSQDFSGGKETQYF. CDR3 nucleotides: TGCGCCAGCAGCCAGGACTTCAGCGGGGGAAAAGAGACCCAGTACTTC.

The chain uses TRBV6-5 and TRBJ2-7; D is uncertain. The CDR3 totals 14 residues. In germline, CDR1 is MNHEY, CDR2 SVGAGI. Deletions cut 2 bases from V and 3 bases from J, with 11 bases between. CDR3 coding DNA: TGTGCCAGCAGTTACAACGAGGAGCACTACGAGCAGTACTTC. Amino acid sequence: CASSYNEEHYEQYF.

The CDR3 protein is CASSEGRYATSNTGELFF. The CDR3 bases are TGTGCCAGCAGCGAAGGGAGGTATGCCACAAGTAACACCGGGGAGCTGTTTTTT. The V gene is TRBV7-9, the J gene TRBJ2-2; D is perhaps TRBD2 (6 bases). CDR3 length: 18 residues. Per germline, CDR1 SEHNR and CDR2 FQNEAQ (reference sequence). V was pared by 5 bases and J by 2 bases, with 21 bases between.

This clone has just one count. As DNA, the CDR3 is TGTGCCAGCAGTTCCCCCTCATCGGGGCACACTGAAGCTTTCTTT. It yields the protein CASSSPSSGHTEAFF. The gene calls are TRBV28 and TRBJ1-1, with D tentatively TRBD1 (5 bases). The germline V gene has CDR1 MDHEN and CDR2 SYDVKM. Between the trimmed V and J ends, which lost 4 bases and 3 bases, there was a span of 15 bases. This CDR3 has 15 amino acids.

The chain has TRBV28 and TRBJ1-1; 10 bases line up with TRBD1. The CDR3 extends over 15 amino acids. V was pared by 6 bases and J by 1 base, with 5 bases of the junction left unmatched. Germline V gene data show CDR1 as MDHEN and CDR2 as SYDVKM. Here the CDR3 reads CASRRTGGTNTEAFF. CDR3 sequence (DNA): TGTGCCAGCAGGAGGACAGGGGGAACGAACACTGAAGCTTTCTTT.

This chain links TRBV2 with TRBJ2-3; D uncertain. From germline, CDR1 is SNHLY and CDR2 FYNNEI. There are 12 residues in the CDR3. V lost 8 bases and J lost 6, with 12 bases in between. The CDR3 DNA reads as TGTGCCAGCTTTACTACCCCCGATACGCAGTATTTT. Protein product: CASFTTPDTQYF.

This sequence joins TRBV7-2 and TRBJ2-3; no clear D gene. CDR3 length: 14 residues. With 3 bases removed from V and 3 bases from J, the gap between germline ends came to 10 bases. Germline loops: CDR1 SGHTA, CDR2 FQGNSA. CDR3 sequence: CASSFGALTDTQYF. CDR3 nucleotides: TGTGCCAGCAGCTTTGGAGCGTTAACAGATACGCAGTATTTT.

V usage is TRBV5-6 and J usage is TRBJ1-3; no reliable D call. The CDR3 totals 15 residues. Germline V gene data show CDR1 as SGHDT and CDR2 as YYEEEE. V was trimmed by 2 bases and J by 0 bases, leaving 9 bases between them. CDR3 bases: TGTGCCAGCAGCTTACGACGGCACTCTGGAAACACCATATATTTT. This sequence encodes CASSLRRHSGNTIYF.

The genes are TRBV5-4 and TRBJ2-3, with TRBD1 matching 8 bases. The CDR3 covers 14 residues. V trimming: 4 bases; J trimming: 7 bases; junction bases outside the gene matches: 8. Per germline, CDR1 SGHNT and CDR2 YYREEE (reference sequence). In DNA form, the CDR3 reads TGTGCCAGCAGCGTCCCGGGACAGGCACATACGCAGTATTTT. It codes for CASSVPGQAHTQYF.

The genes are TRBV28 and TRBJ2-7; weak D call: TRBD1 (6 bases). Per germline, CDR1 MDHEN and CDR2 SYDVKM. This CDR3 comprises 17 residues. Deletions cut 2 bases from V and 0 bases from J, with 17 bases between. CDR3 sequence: CASSLTAFGQSSYEQYF. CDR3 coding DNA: TGTGCCAGCAGTTTAACAGCCTTTGGACAGAGCTCCTACGAGCAGTACTTC.

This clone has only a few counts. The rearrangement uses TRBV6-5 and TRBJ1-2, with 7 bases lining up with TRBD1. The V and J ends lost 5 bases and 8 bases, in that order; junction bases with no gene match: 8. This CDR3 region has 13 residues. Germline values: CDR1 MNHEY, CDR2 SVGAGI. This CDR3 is CASSVPGQRGYTF. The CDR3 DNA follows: TGTGCCAGCAGTGTACCGGGACAGCGGGGCTACACCTTC.

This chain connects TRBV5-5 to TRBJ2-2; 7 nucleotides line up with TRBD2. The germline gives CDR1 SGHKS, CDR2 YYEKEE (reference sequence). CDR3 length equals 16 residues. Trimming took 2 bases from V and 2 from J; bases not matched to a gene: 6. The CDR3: CASSFLAGVNTGELFF. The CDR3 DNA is TGTGCCAGCAGCTTTCTGGCGGGGGTTAACACCGGGGAGCTGTTTTTT.

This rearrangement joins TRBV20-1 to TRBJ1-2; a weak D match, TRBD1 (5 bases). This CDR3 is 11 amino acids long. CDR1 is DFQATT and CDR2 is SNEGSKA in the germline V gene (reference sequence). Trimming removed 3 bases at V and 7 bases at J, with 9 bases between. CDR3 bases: TGCAGTGCTAGCAGGGAAAGTGGCTACACCTTC. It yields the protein CSASRESGYTF.

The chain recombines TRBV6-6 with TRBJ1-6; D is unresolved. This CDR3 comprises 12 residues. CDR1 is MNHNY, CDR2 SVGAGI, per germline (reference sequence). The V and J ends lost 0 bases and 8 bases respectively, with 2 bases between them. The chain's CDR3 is CASSYSHSPLHF. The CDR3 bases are TGTGCCAGCAGTTACTCGCATTCACCCCTCCACTTT.

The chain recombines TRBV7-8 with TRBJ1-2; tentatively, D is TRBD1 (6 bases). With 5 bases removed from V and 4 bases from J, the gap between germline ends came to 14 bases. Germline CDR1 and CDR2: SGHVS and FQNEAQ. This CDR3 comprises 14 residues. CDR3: CASSPDRGGYGYTF. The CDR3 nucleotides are TGTGCCAGCAGCCCGGACAGAGGCGGCTATGGCTACACCTTC.

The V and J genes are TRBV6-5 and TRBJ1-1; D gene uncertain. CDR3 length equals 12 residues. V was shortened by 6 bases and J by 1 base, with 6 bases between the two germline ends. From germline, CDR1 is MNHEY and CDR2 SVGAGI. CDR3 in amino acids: CASRRGNTEAFF. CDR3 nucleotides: TGTGCCAGCAGGAGAGGGAACACTGAAGCTTTCTTT.

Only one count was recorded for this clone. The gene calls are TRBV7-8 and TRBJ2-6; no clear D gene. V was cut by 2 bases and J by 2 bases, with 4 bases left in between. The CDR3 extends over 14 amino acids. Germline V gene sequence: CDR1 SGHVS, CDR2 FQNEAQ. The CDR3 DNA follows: TGTGCCAGCAGCTTAAACCCTGGGGCCAACGTCCTGACTTTC. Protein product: CASSLNPGANVLTF.

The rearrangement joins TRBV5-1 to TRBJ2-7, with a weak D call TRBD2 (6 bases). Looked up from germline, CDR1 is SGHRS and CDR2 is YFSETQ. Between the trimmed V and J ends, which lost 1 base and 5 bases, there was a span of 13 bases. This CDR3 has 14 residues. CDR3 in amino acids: CASSLRGGNDEQYF. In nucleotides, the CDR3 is TGCGCCAGCAGCTTGAGGGGAGGAAATGACGAGCAGTACTTC.

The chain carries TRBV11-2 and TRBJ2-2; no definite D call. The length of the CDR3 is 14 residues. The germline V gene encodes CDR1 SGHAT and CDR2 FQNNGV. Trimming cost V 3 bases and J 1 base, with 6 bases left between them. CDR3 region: CASSFHRNTGELFF. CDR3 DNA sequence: TGTGCCAGCAGCTTCCACCGGAACACCGGGGAGCTGTTTTTT.

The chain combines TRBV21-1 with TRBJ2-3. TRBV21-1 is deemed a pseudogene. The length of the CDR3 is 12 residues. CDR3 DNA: TGTGCCAGCATCCGAAAAACAGATACGCAGTATTTT. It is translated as CASIRKTDTQYF.

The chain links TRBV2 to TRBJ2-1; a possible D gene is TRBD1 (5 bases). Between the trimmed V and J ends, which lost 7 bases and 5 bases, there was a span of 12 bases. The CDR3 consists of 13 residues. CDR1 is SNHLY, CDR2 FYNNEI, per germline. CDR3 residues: CASNSQGDNEQFF. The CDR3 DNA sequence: TGTGCCAGCAATTCTCAGGGCGACAATGAGCAGTTCTTC.

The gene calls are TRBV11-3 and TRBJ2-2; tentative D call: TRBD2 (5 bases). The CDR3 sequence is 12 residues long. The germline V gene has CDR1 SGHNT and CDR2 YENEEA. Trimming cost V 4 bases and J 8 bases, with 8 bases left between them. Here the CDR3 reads CASSSSRGELFF. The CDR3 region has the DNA TGTGCCAGCAGCTCTAGCCGGGGGGAGCTGTTTTTT.

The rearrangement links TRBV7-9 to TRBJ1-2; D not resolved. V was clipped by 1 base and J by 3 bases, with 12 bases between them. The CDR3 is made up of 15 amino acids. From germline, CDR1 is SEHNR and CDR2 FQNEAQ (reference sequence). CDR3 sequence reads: CASSLVPQAYYGYTF. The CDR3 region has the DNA TGTGCCAGCAGCTTAGTCCCTCAGGCCTACTATGGCTACACCTTC.